The 29 T cell receptor beta chains below come from one sample, sequenced in a study of PD-1 blockade in classical Hodgkin lymphoma. After autologous stem cell transplantation all patients relapsed, and prior brentuximab vedotin exposure differed between cohorts. Assay: immunoSEQ multiplex PCR; the TCRdb copy retains only in-frame clones and omits some. The sample holds 39,000 or so clones, 70% to 90% seen once. Specimen: peripheral blood mononuclear cells (PBMCs), collected before the second cycle of nivolumab. The receptors shown here come from a human donor with classical Hodgkin lymphoma.

CDR3 amino acids: CASSPRESGNTIYF. The CDR3 coding sequence is TGTGCCAGCAGCCCCAGGGAATCTGGAAACACCATATATTTT. This chain joins TRBV6-6 and TRBJ1-3, with D maybe TRBD1 (5 bases). V was clipped by 6 bases and J by 1 base, with 10 bases between them. Germline assignment: CDR1 MNHNY and CDR2 SVGAGI (reference sequence). The CDR3 loop spans 14 amino acids.

The chain combines TRBV5-8 with TRBJ2-1, with 14 positions matching TRBD2. Per the germline V gene, CDR1 is SGHTS and CDR2 is YDEGEE. The V gene end was trimmed by 3 bases and the J gene end by 1 base; junction bases not matched to a gene: 9. This CDR3 region has 19 residues. CDR3 nucleotides: TGTGCCAGCAGCTCCGCGGGACTAGCGGGAGACCCATCCTACAATGAGCAGTTCTTC. It yields the protein CASSSAGLAGDPSYNEQFF.

The chain couples TRBV9 to TRBJ1-5, with TRBD1 matching over 7 bases. CDR3 size: 14 residues. With 0 bases clipped from V and 7 bases from J, the junction kept 4 bases outside the gene matches. Germline V CDR1 and CDR2: SGDLS, YYNGEE. The CDR3 spells CASSVGGGGQPQHF. The CDR3 DNA is TGTGCCAGCAGCGTAGGAGGGGGCGGGCAGCCCCAGCATTTT.

The count of this clone is one. The V and J genes are TRBV11-1 and TRBJ1-2, with 10 bases that match TRBD1. CDR3 length equals 14 residues. Unmatched junction bases numbered 4, after V lost 4 bases and J lost 5 bases. CDR1 and CDR2 from the germline V gene are SGHAT and FQDESV (reference sequence). CDR3 amino acids: CASSSTGGRYGYTF. The DNA of the CDR3 is TGTGCCAGCAGCTCGACAGGGGGCAGGTATGGCTACACCTTC.

This rearrangement joins TRBV29-1 to TRBJ2-7; tentatively, D is TRBD2 (5 bases). In germline, CDR1 is SQVTM, CDR2 ANQGSEA. The V and J ends lost 2 bases and 5 bases respectively, with 13 bases between them. This CDR3 has 13 residues. The CDR3 reads CSVEKVGLHEQYF. The CDR3 region has the DNA TGCAGCGTTGAAAAGGTCGGACTCCACGAGCAGTACTTC.

V is TRBV10-3 and J is TRBJ2-5; D tentatively reads TRBD1 or TRBD2 (8 bases each). V lost 10 bases to trimming and J lost 5 bases, with 20 bases between them. Germline loops: CDR1 ENHRY, CDR2 SYGVKD. There are 14 residues in the CDR3. The CDR3, as DNA: TGTGCCACGCAGGGGGCGGGGGGTCAGGAGACCCAGTACTTC. Translated, it gives CATQGAGGQETQYF.

The V call is TRBV2, the J call TRBJ2-7, with a possible D match to TRBD1 (5 bases). Germline CDR1 SNHLY, CDR2 FYNNEI. With 4 bases removed from V and 3 bases from J, the gap between germline ends came to 19 bases. The CDR3 is 16 residues long. The CDR3 nucleotides are TGTGCCAGCAGTGCTCTGAGGCAAATGGGGCACTACGAGCAGTACTTC. Protein sequence: CASSALRQMGHYEQYF.

J is TRBJ1-1 and V is TRBV11-1, with D possibly matching TRBD1 (5 bases). V shed 3 bases and J shed 1 base, with 21 bases lying between them. The CDR3 has 18 amino acids. CDR1 is SGHAT and CDR2 is FQDESV in the germline V gene (reference sequence). In DNA form, the CDR3 reads TGTGCCAGCAGCTTTGGCGGCTTAGGGGAGATTGCGAACACTGAAGCTTTCTTT. Protein sequence: CASSFGGLGEIANTEAFF.

The V gene is TRBV28, the J gene TRBJ1-2; D uncertain. CDR1 MDHEN and CDR2 SYDVKM come from the germline V gene. Trimming left V 2 bases short and J 4 bases short, with 8 bases between. There are 13 residues in the CDR3. In DNA form, the CDR3 reads TGTGCCAGCAGTTTAGGACTTTTCTATGGCTACACCTTC. Protein sequence: CASSLGLFYGYTF.

The chain is built from TRBV5-1 and TRBJ2-3; a weak D match, TRBD1 (5 bases). V lost 1 base and J lost 6, with 6 bases in between. Germline CDR1 and CDR2: SGHRS and YFSETQ. CDR3 size: 12 residues. This CDR3 reads CASSLPGDTQYF. For the CDR3, the DNA is TGCGCCAGCAGCTTGCCAGGGGATACGCAGTATTTT.

The J gene is TRBJ2-7, the V gene TRBV14, with a tentative D call TRBD2 (5 bases). Trimming shortened V by 6 bases and J by 13 bases, and 22 bases separated the two germline ends. CDR1 SGHDN and CDR2 FVKESK come from the germline V gene. The CDR3 loop spans 13 amino acids. The DNA of the CDR3 is TGTGCCAGCAGTGGCTCTACTGCCTCACGGACTTACTTC. Encoded protein: CASSGSTASRTYF.

The chain uses TRBV6-6 and TRBJ2-5; 7 nucleotides match TRBD2. The CDR3 has 16 amino acids. Germline CDR1 and CDR2: MNHNY and SVGAGI (reference sequence). V shed 5 bases, J shed 1 base, and the junction held 10 bases outside the gene matches. The CDR3 reads CASSHLEGRAQETQYF. DNA of the CDR3: TGTGCCAGCAGTCACCTAGAAGGGAGGGCCCAAGAGACCCAGTACTTC.

The CDR3 DNA sequence: TGCGCCAGCAGCCGCCAAGGGACTAGCGGGGGCCTAACGAACACCGGGGAGCTGTTTTTT. Translation gives CASSRQGTSGGLTNTGELFF. The V gene is TRBV4-1, the J gene TRBJ2-2; 14 nucleotides align to TRBD2. This CDR3 is built from 20 residues. Germline values: CDR1 MGHRA, CDR2 YSYEKL. With 4 bases clipped from V and 0 bases from J, the junction kept 10 bases outside the gene matches.

The chain joins TRBV18 to TRBJ2-2, with 9 bases fitting TRBD2. V was pared by 6 bases and J by 1 base, with 6 bases of the junction left unmatched. Germline V gene sequence: CDR1 KGHSH, CDR2 LQKENI. The CDR3 extends over 16 amino acids. The CDR3 is CASSKTSGGNTGELFF. CDR3 in DNA: TGTGCCAGCTCCAAGACTAGCGGAGGGAACACCGGGGAGCTGTTTTTT.

This clone appeared a single time. The chain employs TRBV11-2 and TRBJ2-7; D ambiguous. The CDR3 is 13 amino acids. V lost 1 base and J lost 0, with 4 bases in between. Germline loops: CDR1 SGHAT, CDR2 FQNNGV. CDR3 nucleotides: TGTGCCAGCAGCTTAGGCCCCTCCTACGAGCAGTACTTC. Translated, it gives CASSLGPSYEQYF. Variable domain in full (rest from reference TRBV11-2 and TRBJ2-7): EAGVAQSPRYKIIEKRQSVAFWCNPISGHATLYWYQQILGQGPKLLIQFQNNGVVDDSQLPKDRFSAERLKGVDSTLKIQPAKLEDSAVYLCASSLGPSYEQYFGPGTRLTVT.

This clone has only one observation. The V and J genes are TRBV2 and TRBJ2-3, with 10 bases fitting TRBD2. Per the germline V gene, CDR1 is SNHLY and CDR2 is FYNNEI. The V and J ends lost 1 base and 2 bases, in that order; junction bases with no gene match: 3. The CDR3 totals 16 residues. For the CDR3, the DNA is TGTGCCAGCAGTGAAGTAGCGGGGGGCAACACAGATACGCAGTATTTT. Protein: CASSEVAGGNTDTQYF.

This clone was detected only once. This chain connects TRBV9 to TRBJ2-1; 7 bases map to TRBD2. Germline lookup yields CDR1 SGDLS and CDR2 YYNGEE. The CDR3 extends over 20 amino acids. After removal of 0 bases from V and 1 base from J, the junction contained 16 bases not matched to a gene. The CDR3 bases are TGTGCCAGCAGCGTAGGGGGCTCGATAGCGGGCGGCATGTCCTACAATGAGCAGTTCTTC. It yields the protein CASSVGGSIAGGMSYNEQFF.

This clone was observed a single time. The gene calls are TRBV7-3 and TRBJ2-1; weak D call: TRBD1 (6 bases). V was shortened by 2 bases and J by 7 bases, with 15 bases between the two germline ends. This CDR3 is 15 amino acids long. Germline V gives CDR1 SGHTA, CDR2 FQGTGA. The CDR3, as DNA: TGTGCCAGCAGCTTATTCGCAGGGGTTCTAAATGAGCAGTTCTTC. Amino acids: CASSLFAGVLNEQFF.

The chain joins TRBV6-1 to TRBJ2-7, with D possibly matching TRBD2 (5 bases). The CDR3 has 15 residues. The V end was cut by 6 bases, the J end by 3 bases, with 18 bases between. CDR1 and CDR2 (germline): MNHNS, SASEGT. Here the CDR3 DNA reads TGTGCCAGCAGAAAAGGGAAGGGAGTCGGCTACGAGCAGTACTTC. Its translation: CASRKGKGVGYEQYF.

The chain's CDR3 is CASRPADISGNTIYF. The CDR3 region has the DNA TGTGCCAGTAGGCCCGCTGATATCTCTGGAAACACCATATATTTT. This chain joins TRBV19 and TRBJ1-3, with unresolved D. Trimming pared 6 bases from V and 0 bases from J, leaving 12 bases between. CDR1 and CDR2 from the germline V gene are LNHDA and SQIVND (reference sequence). The CDR3 consists of 15 residues. Full variable domain (outside the CDR3, taken from reference TRBV19 and TRBJ1-3): DGGITQSPKYLFRKEGQNVTLSCEQNLNHDAMYWYRQDPGQGLRLIYYSQIVNDFQKGDIAEGYSVSREKKESFPLTVTSAQKNPTAFYLCASRPADISGNTIYFGEGSWLTVV.

This clone was detected a few times. The chain employs TRBV4-1 and TRBJ1-1; unclear D gene. Germline V gives CDR1 MGHRA, CDR2 YSYEKL. CDR3 length: 15 amino acids. Deletions cut 1 base from V and 4 bases from J, with 13 bases between. CDR3 nucleotide sequence: TGCGCCAGCAGCCAAGTGTCGCGTTCGATCACTGAAGCTTTCTTT. Protein product: CASSQVSRSITEAFF.

V gene TRBV9 combines with J gene TRBJ2-2; possibly TRBD1 or TRBD2 for D (5 bases each). The CDR3 totals 12 residues. The V end lost 7 bases, the J end lost 1 base, and 5 bases lay between the germline ends. CDR1 is SGDLS and CDR2 is YYNGEE in the germline V gene. The CDR3 loop is CASGGNTGELFF. For the CDR3, the DNA is TGTGCCAGCGGGGGGAACACCGGGGAGCTGTTTTTT.

This clone was seen a few times. This rearrangement joins TRBV18 to TRBJ1-2; no reliable D call. The CDR3 has 13 residues. Per the germline V gene, CDR1 is KGHSH and CDR2 is LQKENI. Deletions cut 6 bases from V and 4 bases from J, with 12 bases between. The CDR3 coding sequence is TGTGCCAGCTCCCCGGACGGAAGCTATGGCTACACCTTC. Translating gives CASSPDGSYGYTF.

The chain combines TRBV28 with TRBJ2-1; D gene ambiguous. The V gene's germline CDR1 is MDHEN and CDR2 SYDVKM. The CDR3 runs 15 residues. Trimming took 2 bases from V and 1 from J, leaving 9 bases between them. CDR3: CASSLVVSSYNEQFF. CDR3 nucleotides: TGTGCCAGCAGTTTAGTAGTATCTTCCTACAATGAGCAGTTCTTC.

The V call is TRBV7-6, the J call TRBJ2-7; TRBD1 aligns across 11 bases. The V gene end was trimmed by 5 bases and the J gene end by 6 bases; junction bases not matched to a gene: 0. The CDR3 length is 12 residues. Germline V gene lookup returns CDR1 SGHVS and CDR2 FNYEAQ. The CDR3, as DNA: TGTGCCAGCAGCGGACAGGGGGCCGAGCAGTACTTC. Its protein product is CASSGQGAEQYF.

The chain uses TRBV6-1 and TRBJ2-7, with 8 bases aligning to TRBD1. With V trimmed by 2 bases and J by 2 bases, 8 bases remained unmatched. CDR1 is MNHNS, CDR2 SASEGT, per germline. The CDR3 sequence is 16 residues long. The CDR3 region is CASSEQGAGLAYEQYF. DNA of the CDR3: TGTGCCAGCAGTGAACAGGGGGCAGGGCTCGCCTACGAGCAGTACTTC.

This chain joins TRBV6-1 and TRBJ1-1; D may be TRBD1 (6 bases). The CDR3 is 12 residues long. Trimming cost V 7 bases and J 7 bases, with 13 bases left between them. The germline gives CDR1 MNHNS, CDR2 SASEGT. CDR3 nucleotide sequence: TGTGCCAGCACGCAGGGGACCCTTGAAGCTTTCTTT. It specifies CASTQGTLEAFF.

The chain carries TRBV27 and TRBJ1-3; tentative D call: TRBD1 (5 bases). Germline lookup yields CDR1 MNHEY and CDR2 SMNVEV (reference sequence). The V end lost 6 bases, the J end lost 0 bases, and 15 bases lay between the germline ends. The CDR3 runs 16 residues. The CDR3 DNA follows: TGTGCCAGCAGCCCCCTGGGCAGGGACTCTGGAAACACCATATATTTT. Amino acid sequence: CASSPLGRDSGNTIYF.

The CDR3 nucleotides are TGCGCCAGCAGCGAATTCACAGGGGGGAGGGAGACCCAGTACTTC. This encodes CASSEFTGGRETQYF. This sequence joins TRBV10-2 and TRBJ2-5, with 8 bases that match TRBD1. Trimming took 6 bases from V and 5 from J; bases not matched to a gene: 11. The germline V gene has CDR1 WSHSY and CDR2 SAAADI. The CDR3 is made up of 15 amino acids.